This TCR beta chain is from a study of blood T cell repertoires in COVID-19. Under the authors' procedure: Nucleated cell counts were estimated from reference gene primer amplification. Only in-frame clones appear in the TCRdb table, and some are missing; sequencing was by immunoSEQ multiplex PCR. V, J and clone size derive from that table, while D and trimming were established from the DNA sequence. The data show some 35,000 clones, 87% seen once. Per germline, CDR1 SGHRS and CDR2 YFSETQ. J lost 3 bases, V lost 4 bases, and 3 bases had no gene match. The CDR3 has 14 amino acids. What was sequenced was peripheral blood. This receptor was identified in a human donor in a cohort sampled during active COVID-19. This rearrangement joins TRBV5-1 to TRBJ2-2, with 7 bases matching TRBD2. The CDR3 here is CASSPAGHTGELFF. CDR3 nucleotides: TGCGCCAGCAGCCCAGCGGGGCACACCGGGGAGCTGTTTTTT.